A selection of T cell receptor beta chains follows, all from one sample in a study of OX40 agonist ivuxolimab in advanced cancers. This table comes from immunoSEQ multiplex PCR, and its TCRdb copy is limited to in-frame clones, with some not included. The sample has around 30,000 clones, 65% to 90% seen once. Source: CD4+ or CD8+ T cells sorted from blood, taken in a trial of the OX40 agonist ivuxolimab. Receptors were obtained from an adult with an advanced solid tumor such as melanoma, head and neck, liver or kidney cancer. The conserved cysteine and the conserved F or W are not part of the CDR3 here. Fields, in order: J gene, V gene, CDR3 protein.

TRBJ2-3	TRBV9	ASSPEIAGAHTDTQY
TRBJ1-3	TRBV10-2	ASMGHSGNTIY
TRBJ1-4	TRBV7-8	ASTRTAGGNEKLF
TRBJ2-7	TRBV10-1	ASSEFAESRYEQY
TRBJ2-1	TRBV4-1	ASSPQAGTSDVYNEQF
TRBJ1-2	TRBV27	ASSFGQGGYGYT
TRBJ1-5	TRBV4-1	ASSQSPPRTGSNQPQH
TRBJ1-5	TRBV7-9	ASSLHSGANQPQH
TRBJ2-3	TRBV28	ASSRGADTQY
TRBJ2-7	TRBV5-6	ASSLPSGGGYEQY
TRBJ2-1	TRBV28	ASSTGGMPF
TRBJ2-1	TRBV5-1	ASSLNRGRDNKF
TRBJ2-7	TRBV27	ASSLSVRATYEQY
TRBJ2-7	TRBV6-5	ASRSSFEQY
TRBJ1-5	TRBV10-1	ASSETPDQPQH
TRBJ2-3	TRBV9	ASSVTGDTDTQY
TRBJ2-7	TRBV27	ASSTSRDGFYEQY
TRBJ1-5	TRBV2	ASSELGTADSNNQPQH
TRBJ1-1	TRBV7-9	ASSLDWSEAF
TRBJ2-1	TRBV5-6	ASSLGPSSYNEQF
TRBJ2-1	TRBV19	ASSTSRGRLSTWYNEQF
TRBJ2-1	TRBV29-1	SVEGFGPRSYNEQF
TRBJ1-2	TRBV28	ASSPGIFHT
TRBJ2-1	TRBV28	ASSLWTGANEQF
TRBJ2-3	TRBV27	ASGRGTDTQY
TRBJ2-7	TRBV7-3	ASSWTGEYDEQY
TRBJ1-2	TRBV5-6	ASSLDRALYGYT
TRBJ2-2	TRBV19	ASSLGAGGELF
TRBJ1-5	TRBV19	ASSTPRTAHSNQPQH
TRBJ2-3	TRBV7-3	ASSSTGGSTDTQY
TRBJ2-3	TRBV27	ASRPRGTDTQY
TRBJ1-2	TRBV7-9	ASSSTGTVYGYT
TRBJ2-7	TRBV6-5	ASSIGGPHEQY
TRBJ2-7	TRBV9	ASSVALGGSYEQY
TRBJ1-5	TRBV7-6	ASSLAAGPRPQH
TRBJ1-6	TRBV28	ASSFGQSDSPLH
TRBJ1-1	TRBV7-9	ASSSIQGVEAEAF
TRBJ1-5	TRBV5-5	ASSAGGNQPQH
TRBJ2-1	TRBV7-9	ASSFTLASYNEQF
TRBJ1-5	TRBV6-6	ASSTRGRSNQPQH
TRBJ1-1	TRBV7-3	ASSLSGANTEAF
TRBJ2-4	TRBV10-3	AITPESAKNIQY
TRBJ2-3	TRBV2	ASSAGDPDTQY
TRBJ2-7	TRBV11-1	ASSFIGTGVYEQY
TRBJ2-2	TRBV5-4	ASSLSPLGHELF
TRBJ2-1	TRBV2	ASRGLVAPIEQF
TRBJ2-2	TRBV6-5	ASSYRQVPNTGELF
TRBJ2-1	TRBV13	ASSSRGSLYNEQF
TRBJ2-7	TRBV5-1	ASSPLGLAYEQY
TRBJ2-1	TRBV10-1	ASSASGTYNEQF
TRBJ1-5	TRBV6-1	ASIRGISNQPQH
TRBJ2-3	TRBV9	ASSDDRSTDTQY
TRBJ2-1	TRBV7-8	ASSLGHPSGVGNEQF
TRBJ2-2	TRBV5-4	ASRALTGELF
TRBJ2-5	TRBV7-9	ASSDSPGATLQETQY